This T cell receptor beta chain is from a study of T cells in Graves' hyperthyroidism and ophthalmopathy. Study results and caveats: In the analysis, a 13 V-J model separated ophthalmopathy from stable hyperthyroidism.

What was amplified from RNA transcripts were TCR beta CDR3 regions. In the first-round RT-PCR of the TCR CDR3, the HTBI primer set was used. TCRdb used MiXCR to reprocess the multiplex PCR reads, holding one entry per CDR3 protein. The data show approximately 870,000 distinct CDR3 sequences, 38% seen once. Stable Graves' hyperthyroidism meant no ophthalmopathy progression within 18 months. In patients aged 18 to 65, hyperthyroidism was newly diagnosed, with duration under 2 months. Out of about 10 ml of fresh peripheral blood came the PBMCs. The CDR3 runs 15 residues. The V gene's germline CDR1 is LNHNV and CDR2 YYDKDF (reference sequence). Germline trimming cut 6 bases from V and 8 bases from J; bases unmatched to any gene: 8. About this clonotype: Its matching antigen is unknown.

The sample comprised blood. The sequence derives from a man aged 18 to 29 with Graves' hyperthyroidism. The genes are TRBV15 and TRBJ1-6; 9 bases are a match to TRBD1. The CDR3 here is CATSRDRVVDSPLHF. Here the CDR3 DNA reads TGTGCCACCAGTAGGGACAGGGTGGTCGATTCACCCCTCCACTTT.